This is a list of T cell receptor beta chains from one sample in a study of cytomegalovirus exposure and HLA in healthy donors. Sequenced by immunoSEQ multiplex PCR; TCRdb stores in-frame clones only, minus some. This sample lists about 120,000 clones; its ten largest clones have less than 4.5%. Sequenced material: PBMCs. These receptors were taken from a man aged 18 to 29 in good health and CMV-seronegative. CDR3s include the opening cysteine and the closing phenylalanine or tryptophan. The order of the fields is D gene, J gene, V gene, CDR3 protein, CDR3 DNA. The D gene is left open where the match is weak.

D gene: -; J gene: TRBJ2-1; V gene: TRBV15; CDR3 protein: CATSRDRNSYNEQFF; CDR3 DNA: TGTGCCACCAGCAGAGATCGAAACAGTTACAATGAGCAGTTCTTC
D gene: TRBD2; J gene: TRBJ2-7; V gene: TRBV16; CDR3 protein: CASSQAPGGQNEQYF; CDR3 DNA: TGTGCCAGCAGCCAGGCCCCGGGAGGGCAGAACGAGCAGTACTTC
D gene: -; J gene: TRBJ1-2; V gene: TRBV7-2; CDR3 protein: CASSLQVNYGYTF; CDR3 DNA: TGTGCCAGCAGCTTACAGGTTAACTATGGCTACACCTTC
D gene: TRBD1; J gene: TRBJ1-5; V gene: TRBV10-3; CDR3 protein: CAIGQDNSNQPQHF; CDR3 DNA: TGTGCCATAGGACAGGACAATAGCAATCAGCCCCAGCATTTT
D gene: -; J gene: TRBJ2-2; V gene: TRBV19; CDR3 protein: CATLGANTGELFF; CDR3 DNA: TGTGCCACTTTGGGAGCGAACACCGGGGAGCTGTTTTTT
D gene: -; J gene: TRBJ1-1; V gene: TRBV18; CDR3 protein: CASSPRVRGGEAFF; CDR3 DNA: TGTGCCAGCTCGCCTAGGGTAAGAGGAGGTGAAGCTTTCTTT
D gene: -; J gene: TRBJ1-1; V gene: TRBV29-1; CDR3 protein: CSVPGRGMKTEAFF; CDR3 DNA: TGCAGCGTCCCGGGCCGGGGAATGAAGACTGAAGCTTTCTTT
D gene: -; J gene: TRBJ1-1; V gene: TRBV29-1; CDR3 protein: CSVNQGTTEAFF; CDR3 DNA: TGCAGCGTGAACCAGGGTACCACTGAAGCTTTCTTT
D gene: -; J gene: TRBJ1-2; V gene: TRBV4-1; CDR3 protein: CASSQGTEGYTF; CDR3 DNA: TGCGCCAGCAGCCAAGGGACAGAAGGCTACACCTTC
D gene: TRBD1; J gene: TRBJ2-7; V gene: TRBV28; CDR3 protein: CASSLWPLRQGQTYSGEQYF; CDR3 DNA: TGTGCCAGCAGTTTATGGCCCCTCCGACAGGGGCAAACTTATTCGGGAGAGCAGTACTTC
D gene: TRBD1; J gene: TRBJ2-7; V gene: TRBV19; CDR3 protein: CASSPGQVSYEQYF; CDR3 DNA: TGTGCCAGTAGCCCGGGACAGGTATCCTACGAGCAGTACTTC
D gene: TRBD1; J gene: TRBJ1-5; V gene: TRBV19; CDR3 protein: CASSIGQGLHQPQHF; CDR3 DNA: TGTGCCAGTAGTATCGGACAGGGCCTACATCAGCCCCAGCATTTT
D gene: -; J gene: TRBJ1-4; V gene: TRBV19; CDR3 protein: CASSILSGEKLFF; CDR3 DNA: TGTGCCAGTAGTATTCTTTCAGGTGAAAAACTGTTTTTT
D gene: -; J gene: TRBJ1-2; V gene: TRBV2; CDR3 protein: CASSGEINYGYTF; CDR3 DNA: TGTGCCAGCAGTGGAGAGATTAACTATGGCTACACCTTC
D gene: -; J gene: TRBJ1-2; V gene: TRBV29-1; CDR3 protein: CVVSRDFGGYTF; CDR3 DNA: TGCGTGGTCTCCCGGGATTTTGGTGGCTACACCTTC
D gene: -; J gene: TRBJ1-3; V gene: TRBV19; CDR3 protein: CASSTTGTSPTIYF; CDR3 DNA: TGTGCCAGTAGTACGACAGGTACCTCGCCAACCATATATTTT
D gene: -; J gene: TRBJ2-7; V gene: TRBV2; CDR3 protein: CASSEGRGAPSSYEQYF; CDR3 DNA: TGTGCCAGCAGTGAAGGTCGTGGGGCCCCCAGCTCCTACGAGCAGTACTTC
D gene: -; J gene: TRBJ2-7; V gene: TRBV27; CDR3 protein: CASTDRETYEQYF; CDR3 DNA: TGTGCCAGCACAGACCGGGAGACCTACGAGCAGTACTTC
D gene: -; J gene: TRBJ2-7; V gene: TRBV6-6; CDR3 protein: CASSYPRRGAYEQYF; CDR3 DNA: TGTGCCAGCAGTTATCCTCGAAGGGGTGCCTACGAGCAGTACTTC
D gene: -; J gene: TRBJ2-7; V gene: TRBV27; CDR3 protein: CASSVRGGAPLGYEQYF; CDR3 DNA: TGTGCCAGCAGCGTACGTGGGGGGGCGCCTTTAGGCTACGAGCAGTACTTC
D gene: -; J gene: TRBJ2-2; V gene: TRBV27; CDR3 protein: CASSLWGGSNTGELFF; CDR3 DNA: TGTGCCAGCAGTTTATGGGGCGGCTCGAACACCGGGGAGCTGTTTTTT
D gene: TRBD2; J gene: TRBJ2-1; V gene: TRBV4-1; CDR3 protein: CASSQGGLAGKNEQFF; CDR3 DNA: TGTGCCAGCAGCCAAGGAGGCCTAGCGGGAAAAAATGAGCAGTTCTTC